Included here is one T cell receptor beta chain sequence, with context. Its antigen is unidentified. This entry comes from a study of T cell responses to AZD1222 COVID-19 vaccine. Clones were sequenced by immunoSEQ multiplex PCR, and TCRdb holds only the in-frame ones, with some missing. The sample yields about 85,000 clones, roughly nine tenths seen once. Overall study findings and caveats: Only six people who got AZD1222 tested seropositive at baseline.

CDR1 is SQVTM and CDR2 is ANQGSEA in the germline V gene. V lost 0 bases and J 1 base, leaving 6 bases between the germline ends. This CDR3 has 13 amino acids. The sequencing used peripheral blood, collected on day 0 of AZD1222 vaccination. This chain links TRBV29-1 with TRBJ1-1; D uncertain. The clonotype comes from an adult in good health. CDR3 sequence reads: CSVEDLKNTEAFF. The CDR3 DNA reads TGCAGCGTTGAAGATCTCAAGAACACTGAAGCTTTCTTT.